This T cell receptor beta chain was identified in a study of Ad26.COV2.S vaccination and SARS-CoV-2 variants. Germline lookup yields CDR1 MNHEY and CDR2 SVGAGI. The CDR3 loop spans 13 amino acids. Between the trimmed V and J ends, which lost 2 bases and 2 bases, there was a span of 6 bases. As for treatment: approximately 18 received Ad26.COV2.S at low or high dose, single or two shots; roughly 5 received placebo; per-sample allocation not given. Samples were taken on day 63 after the first vaccine or placebo injection. Profiling relied on immunoSEQ multiplex PCR, and the TCRdb table lists in-frame clones only, not all of them. The table has about 240,000 clones, over 75% seen once.

The TCR comes from a person between 18 and 65 years old who received the Ad26.COV2.S COVID-19 vaccine or a placebo. The rearrangement links TRBV6-5 to TRBJ1-1, with unresolved D. Sequenced here: peripheral blood, sampled in a trial of Ad26.COV2.S vaccine versus placebo. Here the CDR3 reads CASSYAVNTEAFF. The CDR3 DNA reads TGTGCCAGCAGTTACGCCGTAAACACTGAAGCTTTCTTT.